Listed here are 12 T cell receptor beta chains from one sample, sequenced in a study of blood T cell repertoires in COVID-19. Profiling relied on immunoSEQ multiplex PCR, and the TCRdb table lists in-frame clones only, not all of them. The profile covers roughly 67,000 clones, with around 85% appearing a single time and roughly 25% taken by the ten largest. Sequenced material: peripheral blood. The receptors were gathered from a man aged 50 to 60 with acute or convalescent COVID-19.

In its sample, this clone was seen once. J is TRBJ2-2 and V is TRBV3-1 (or the pseudogene TRBV3-2); no clear D gene. Trimming took 2 bases from V and 9 from J, leaving 10 bases between them. This CDR3 has 13 residues. Per the germline V gene, CDR1 is LGHDT and CDR2 is YNNKEL (reference sequence). CDR3 protein: CASSQLTERELFF. CDR3 nucleotide sequence: TGTGCCAGCAGCCAACTGACGGAGCGGGAGCTGTTTTTT.

The V call is TRBV20-1, the J call TRBJ1-1, with D uncertain. Trimming cost V 7 bases and J 8 bases, with 14 bases left between them. The CDR3 is made up of 11 amino acids. Looked up from germline, CDR1 is DFQATT and CDR2 is SNEGSKA (reference sequence). The CDR3 loop reads CSVQVLSEAFF. CDR3 bases: TGCAGTGTCCAGGTTTTGTCGGAAGCTTTCTTT.

CDR3 coding DNA: TGTGCCAGCAGTTTACAGGGCACGGGATTAGGGGAGCAGTACTTC. Translating gives CASSLQGTGLGEQYF. The rearrangement uses TRBV2 and TRBJ2-7, with D perhaps TRBD1 (6 bases). This CDR3 spans 15 amino acids. The V gene lost 5 bases and the J gene lost 7 bases, with 21 bases spanning the gap. Germline-derived CDR1 and CDR2 are SNHLY and FYNNEI.

This clone came up once. The chain links TRBV19 to TRBJ2-2; weak D call: TRBD1 (6 bases). The germline gives CDR1 LNHDA, CDR2 SQIVND (reference sequence). V gave up 0 bases and J gave up 5 bases, with 10 bases separating them. This CDR3 contains 15 residues. CDR3 in DNA: TGTGCCAGTAGTATAGACCGGACAGTAACCGGGGAGCTGTTTTTT. This encodes CASSIDRTVTGELFF.

This clone has a handful of counts. The chain is built from TRBV5-1 and TRBJ2-3, with 8 nucleotides matching TRBD2. Unmatched junction bases numbered 7, after V lost 2 bases and J lost 11 bases. This CDR3 has 13 amino acids. Germline values: CDR1 SGHRS, CDR2 YFSETQ. CDR3 loop: CASSFTLAGWQYF. In DNA form, the CDR3 reads TGCGCCAGCAGCTTTACTTTAGCGGGGTGGCAGTATTTT.

The chain combines TRBV3-1 (or the pseudogene TRBV3-2) with TRBJ2-7; D is undetermined. V lost 1 base and J 3 bases, leaving 10 bases between the germline ends. Germline V gene data show CDR1 as LGHDT and CDR2 as YNNKEL (reference sequence). This CDR3 comprises 14 residues. The CDR3 bases are TGTGCCAGCAGCCAAGGCCCTGGCCTCTACGAGCAGTACGTC. It encodes CASSQGPGLYEQYV.

The V call is TRBV5-1, the J call TRBJ1-1; perhaps TRBD1 as D (6 bases). The germline V and J ends were trimmed by 0 bases and 5 bases, with 14 bases remaining between them. Germline V gene sequence: CDR1 SGHRS, CDR2 YFSETQ. The CDR3 consists of 15 residues. CDR3 sequence reads: CASSLARQGTTEAFF. CDR3 DNA: TGCGCCAGCAGCTTGGCTAGGCAGGGGACGACTGAAGCTTTCTTT.

This rearrangement joins TRBV2 to TRBJ1-4; 7 nucleotides align to TRBD1. With V trimmed by 6 bases and J by 14 bases, 12 bases remained unmatched. The germline V gene has CDR1 SNHLY and CDR2 FYNNEI. The CDR3 is made up of 13 amino acids. The CDR3 here is CASSKGRTGSLFF. The CDR3 nucleotides read TGTGCCAGCAGCAAAGGGAGGACAGGATCCCTGTTTTTT. Full variable domain (missing parts from reference TRBV2 and TRBJ1-4): EPEVTQTPSHQVTQMGQEVILRCVPISNHLYFYWYRQILGQKVEFLVSFYNNEISEKSEIFDDQFSVERPDGSNFTLKIRSTKLEDSAMYFCASSKGRTGSLFFGSGTQLSVL.

In this sample, this clone turned up a few times. The chain employs TRBV11-3 and TRBJ2-3; D is undetermined. CDR1 is SGHNT, CDR2 YENEEA, per germline. This CDR3 comprises 15 residues. V lost 2 bases and J 2 bases, leaving 11 bases between the germline ends. The CDR3 nucleotides read TGTGCCAGCAGCTTAAGTGGAGTAGACACAGATACGCAGTATTTT. Amino acids: CASSLSGVDTDTQYF. Full variable domain (outside the CDR3, taken from reference TRBV11-3 and TRBJ2-3): EAGVVQSPRYKIIEKKQPVAFWCNPISGHNTLYWYLQNLGQGPELLIRYENEEAVDDSQLPKDRFSAERLKGVDSTLKIQPAELGDSAVYLCASSLSGVDTDTQYFGPGTRLTVL.

The chain combines TRBV2 with TRBJ2-1, with TRBD2 identical over 8 bases. Trimming cost V 5 bases and J 2 bases; bases outside gene matches: 5. This CDR3 spans 15 amino acids. Germline loops: CDR1 SNHLY, CDR2 FYNNEI. CDR3 sequence reads: CASSLAGEAYNEQFF. CDR3 nucleotides: TGTGCCAGCAGTCTAGCGGGCGAGGCCTACAATGAGCAGTTCTTC.

CDR3 bases: TGTGCCAGCAGCCTAAGCGGGGATCCCGAGCAGTACGTC. It specifies CASSLSGDPEQYV. The rearrangement uses TRBV11-2 and TRBJ2-7, with TRBD2 identical over 7 bases. The CDR3 length is 13 residues. The V gene's germline CDR1 is SGHAT and CDR2 FQNNGV. V shed 5 bases, J shed 6 bases, and the junction held 7 bases outside the gene matches.

This clone appeared once. This chain connects TRBV2 to TRBJ1-2; TRBD1 matches at 8 bases. The CDR3 extends over 14 amino acids. V was pared by 7 bases and J by 8 bases, with 12 bases of the junction left unmatched. The germline V gene has CDR1 SNHLY and CDR2 FYNNEI. The CDR3 here is CASTPSGQGWGYTF. The CDR3 DNA is TGTGCCAGCACCCCTTCAGGACAGGGTTGGGGCTACACCTTC.